The rows below give T cell receptor beta chains drawn from one sample of a study of identifying expanded T cells in peripheral blood. Assay: immunoSEQ multiplex PCR; the TCRdb copy retains only in-frame clones and omits some. Here the sample spans approximately 100,000 clones, 88% being singletons. Sequenced sample: blood. The receptors stem from a person aged 18 to 75 in good health. Both conserved end residues are part of each CDR3. D genes are given only for firm matches. Some rows mark clone size as missing; the rest say once, few, many or name a class of expanded clone.

clone size: few; J gene: TRBJ1-6; V gene: TRBV6-5; D gene: .; CDR3 DNA: TGTGCCAGCAGTTCGGGGAATTCACCCCTCCACTTT; CDR3 protein: CASSSGNSPLHF
clone size: .; J gene: TRBJ1-2; V gene: TRBV6-5; D gene: TRBD1; CDR3 DNA: TGTGCCAGCAGTTACGGACAGGGTTTAGGGAACTATGGCTACACCTTC; CDR3 protein: CASSYGQGLGNYGYTF
clone size: .; J gene: TRBJ1-2; V gene: TRBV11-2; D gene: .; CDR3 DNA: TGTGCCAGCAGCTTAGGCCCGGCAAACGGGGGCTACACCTTC; CDR3 protein: CASSLGPANGGYTF
clone size: .; J gene: TRBJ1-2; V gene: TRBV19; D gene: .; CDR3 DNA: TGTGCCAGTAGCCCTAGTGGCTATGGCTACACCTTC; CDR3 protein: CASSPSGYGYTF
clone size: .; J gene: TRBJ1-1; V gene: TRBV4-3; D gene: .; CDR3 DNA: TGCGCCAGCAGCCAACCCGGGATCCCGAACACTGAAGCTTTCTTT; CDR3 protein: CASSQPGIPNTEAFF
clone size: .; J gene: TRBJ2-3; V gene: TRBV5-1; D gene: .; CDR3 DNA: TGCGCCAGCAGCTTTAAAGGGAGCTGGACAGATACGCAGTATTTT; CDR3 protein: CASSFKGSWTDTQYF
clone size: .; J gene: TRBJ2-5; V gene: TRBV6-5; D gene: TRBD1; CDR3 DNA: TGTGCCAGCAGCTCCGCGACAGGGGGAACCCAGTACTTC; CDR3 protein: CASSSATGGTQYF
clone size: .; J gene: TRBJ1-2; V gene: TRBV27; D gene: .; CDR3 DNA: TGTGCCAGCAGCGGAGTTTATGGCTACACCTTC; CDR3 protein: CASSGVYGYTF
clone size: .; J gene: TRBJ2-5; V gene: TRBV2; D gene: .; CDR3 DNA: TGTGCCAGCAGCGAGGCGGGGGCCCAGACAGAGCGGTTTAAGGAGACCCAGTACTTC; CDR3 protein: CASSEAGAQTERFKETQYF
clone size: .; J gene: TRBJ2-7; V gene: TRBV18; D gene: TRBD2; CDR3 DNA: TGTGCCAGCTCTCTCAGCGGGGGATCCTACGAGCAGTACTTC; CDR3 protein: CASSLSGGSYEQYF
clone size: .; J gene: TRBJ2-1; V gene: TRBV6-4; D gene: TRBD1; CDR3 DNA: TGTGCCAGCAGTAAAGGGACAGGGGGCTACAATGAGCAGTTCTTC; CDR3 protein: CASSKGTGGYNEQFF
clone size: .; J gene: TRBJ2-7; V gene: TRBV11-3; D gene: .; CDR3 DNA: TGTGCCAGCAGCTTACTCGGGACTCGCGAGCAGTACTTC; CDR3 protein: CASSLLGTREQYF
clone size: .; J gene: TRBJ2-5; V gene: TRBV9; D gene: .; CDR3 DNA: TGTGCCAGCAGTACACCCCGGGAGACCCAGTACTTC; CDR3 protein: CASSTPRETQYF